Below, 21 T cell receptor beta chains from the same sample are listed, as sequenced in a study of PD-L1 blockade in urothelial cancer. This sample's time point: peripheral blood 6 weeks after treatment start. Sequencing used immunoSEQ multiplex PCR; TCRdb keeps in-frame clones, though not all of them. The sample yields just under 45,000 clones, approximately 83% seen once. Sample: PBMCs, taken around atezolizumab (anti-PD-L1) treatment. All receptors come from a man aged 55 to 70 with urothelial cancer.

The rearrangement joins TRBV9 to TRBJ2-7; TRBD2 matches at 7 bases. CDR3 size: 14 residues. J gave up 2 bases and V 0 bases, and 2 bases lay outside the gene matches. Germline lookup yields CDR1 SGDLS and CDR2 YYNGEE. The DNA of the CDR3 is TGTGCCAGCAGCGTAGGGGAGGGTGCCTACGAGCAGTACTTC. It specifies CASSVGEGAYEQYF.

The J gene is TRBJ2-7, the V gene TRBV10-1, with TRBD1 matching 9 bases. This CDR3 spans 18 amino acids. Germline trimming cut 1 base from V and 4 bases from J; bases unmatched to any gene: 14. Germline CDR1 WNHNN, CDR2 SYGVQD (reference sequence). CDR3 sequence (DNA): TGCGCCAGCAGTGAGTTCGAGAAGCGGGACAGGGCGGGGTACGAGCAGTACTTC. This sequence encodes CASSEFEKRDRAGYEQYF.

This clone was seen only once. A much larger clone differs from this one at a single base, so this may be a read error. Other DNA variants within this sample encode the same CDR3. The chain links TRBV7-9 to TRBJ1-2; D gene unclear. From germline, CDR1 is SEHNR and CDR2 FQNEAQ (reference sequence). The CDR3 extends over 12 amino acids. Trimming removed 4 bases at V and 4 bases at J, with 7 bases between. The CDR3 region has the DNA TGTGCCAGCAGCTCAGGAATCTATGGCTACACCTTC. Translating gives CASSSGIYGYTF.

The chain is built from TRBV7-3 and TRBJ1-5; D gene ambiguous. V was clipped by 5 bases and J by 6 bases, with 23 bases between them. This CDR3 spans 17 amino acids. Germline CDR1 reads SGHTA; CDR2 reads FQGTGA. The CDR3 is CASSAWEDGGRGQPQHF. As DNA, the CDR3 is TGTGCCAGCAGCGCGTGGGAAGACGGTGGGCGGGGTCAGCCCCAGCATTTT.

The chain employs TRBV5-4 and TRBJ2-1; D gene ambiguous. V was pared by 3 bases and J by 0 bases, with 13 bases between. The germline V gene has CDR1 SGHNT and CDR2 YYREEE (reference sequence). The CDR3 is 16 amino acids. In nucleotides, the CDR3 is TGTGCCAGCAGCTCTTCGTCGTTGAGCTCCTACAATGAGCAGTTCTTC. This translates into CASSSSSLSSYNEQFF.

The genes are TRBV7-6 and TRBJ2-1; possible D gene TRBD2, 5 bases. CDR1 and CDR2 (germline): SGHVS, FNYEAQ. V dropped 6 bases and J dropped 8 bases, with 17 bases sitting between them. There are 14 residues in the CDR3. The DNA for the CDR3 is TGTGCCAGCAGTCCCGAAGGGAGTAGGGATGAGCAGTTCTTC. Translating gives CASSPEGSRDEQFF.

This clone was detected a few times. The chain joins TRBV7-9 to TRBJ2-7, with D perhaps TRBD2 (5 bases). With 6 bases removed from V and 3 bases from J, the gap between germline ends came to 12 bases. Looked up from germline, CDR1 is SEHNR and CDR2 is FQNEAQ (reference sequence). This CDR3 is 13 amino acids long. CDR3 DNA: TGTGCCAGCAGTCCCGGGGTGGTCTACGAGCAGTACTTC. This sequence encodes CASSPGVVYEQYF. The entire variable domain, with the rest obtained from reference TRBV7-9 and TRBJ2-7, is as follows: DTGVSQNPRHKITKRGQNVTFRCDPISEHNRLYWYRQTLGQGPEFLTYFQNEAQLEKSRLLSDRFSAERPKGSFSTLEIQRTEQGDSAMYLCASSPGVVYEQYFGPGTRLTVT.

The chain has TRBV28 and TRBJ2-3; unclear D gene. The length of the CDR3 is 15 residues. V was shortened by 7 bases and J by 4 bases, with 18 bases between the two germline ends. Germline CDR1 and CDR2: MDHEN and SYDVKM. This chain's CDR3 is CASNTLSGKADTQYF. The CDR3 nucleotides are TGTGCCAGCAATACCCTGAGTGGTAAAGCAGATACGCAGTATTTT. Combining the CDR3 with reference TRBV28 and TRBJ2-3 gives the whole variable domain DVKVTQSSRYLVKRTGEKVFLECVQDMDHENMFWYRQDPGLGLRLIYFSYDVKMKEKGDIPEGYSVSREKKERFSLILESASTNQTSMYLCASNTLSGKADTQYFGPGTRLTVL.

The CDR3 here is CASGFGGFPRSTSTGQGLIYGYTF. CDR3 sequence (DNA): TGCGCCAGCGGATTCGGGGGTTTCCCTCGGTCCACCTCTACGGGACAGGGTCTTATCTATGGCTACACCTTC. The rearrangement uses TRBV5-1 and TRBJ1-2; TRBD1 matches 9 bases. Germline V gene sequence: CDR1 SGHRS, CDR2 YFSETQ. V lost 7 bases, J lost 4 bases, and 38 bases stayed unmatched. The CDR3 is 24 amino acids.

The chain links TRBV7-9 to TRBJ1-6; 9 nucleotides match TRBD1. Germline lookup yields CDR1 SEHNR and CDR2 FQNEAQ (reference sequence). The CDR3 has 15 amino acids. The V gene end was trimmed by 5 bases and the J gene end by 7 bases; junction bases not matched to a gene: 6. Written as DNA, the CDR3 is TGTGCCAGCAGCCCCGGGACAGGGTTCAATTCACCCCTCCACTTT. Amino acids: CASSPGTGFNSPLHF.

The V gene is TRBV5-6, the J gene TRBJ2-7, with a weak D call TRBD2 (7 bases). Germline CDR1 is SGHDT and CDR2 is YYEEEE. The CDR3 covers 13 residues. V shed 4 bases and J shed 5 bases, with 13 bases lying between them. CDR3 nucleotides: TGTGCCAGCAGCGGGGGGGCAGGCCACGAGCAGTACTTC. Its translation: CASSGGAGHEQYF.

The CDR3 reads CASSSQGGGYNEQFF. The CDR3 DNA follows: TGTGCCAGCAGCTCGCAGGGAGGGGGCTACAATGAGCAGTTCTTC. The chain couples TRBV5-6 to TRBJ2-1; perhaps TRBD2 as D (7 bases). Trimming took 3 bases from V and 3 from J, leaving 13 bases between them. This CDR3 spans 15 amino acids. Germline V gene sequence: CDR1 SGHDT, CDR2 YYEEEE.

This rearrangement joins TRBV28 to TRBJ1-4; 10 bases match TRBD1. V lost 6 bases and J lost 0; bases outside the gene matches: 10. The germline CDR1 and CDR2 sequences are MDHEN and SYDVKM. CDR3 size: 18 residues. CDR3 loop: CASSRDRGKGTTNEKLFF. CDR3 nucleotide sequence: TGTGCCAGCAGCCGGGACAGGGGTAAGGGGACAACTAATGAAAAACTGTTTTTT.

The chain recombines TRBV23-1 with TRBJ1-5; 8 bases agree with TRBD1. TRBV23-1 is an ORF for which the function is uncertain. The CDR3 runs to 18 residues. V lost 3 bases and J lost 2; bases outside the gene matches: 12. The DNA for the CDR3 is TGCGCCAGCAGTCACTTTCCCGAAGACAGGGGAGGCAATCAGCCCCAGCATTTT. Its protein product is CASSHFPEDRGGNQPQHF.

This clone was picked up one time. This chain joins TRBV19 and TRBJ1-2, with TRBD1 identical over 7 bases. V gave up 6 bases and J gave up 3 bases; unmatched junction bases: 10. CDR3 size: 15 residues. Germline CDR1 is LNHDA and CDR2 is SQIVND (reference sequence). Here the CDR3 DNA reads TGTGCCAGTAGCTTGAACCGGGACAGTGACTATGGCTACACCTTC. Translating it yields CASSLNRDSDYGYTF.

This clone has a handful of counts. V gene TRBV4-1 combines with J gene TRBJ1-4; 7 bases line up with TRBD1. CDR1 and CDR2 (germline): MGHRA, YSYEKL. V lost 3 bases, J lost 4 bases, and 8 bases stayed unmatched. There are 16 residues in the CDR3. The chain's CDR3 is CASSQEQGSINEKLFF. The CDR3 nucleotides are TGCGCCAGCAGCCAGGAACAGGGGAGCATTAATGAAAAACTGTTTTTT.

The J gene is TRBJ2-1, the V gene TRBV6-6; tentative D call: TRBD2 (5 bases). Germline V CDR1 and CDR2: MNHNY, SVGAGI (reference sequence). Deletions cut 6 bases from V and 7 bases from J, with 10 bases between. CDR3 length equals 12 residues. CDR3: CASRGPGNEQFF. CDR3 DNA: TGTGCCAGCAGAGGACCGGGGAATGAGCAGTTCTTC.

V and J are TRBV9 and TRBJ1-4, with 8 bases that match TRBD1. Germline V gene sequence: CDR1 SGDLS, CDR2 YYNGEE. V shed 1 base and J 6 bases; nucleotides not matched to a gene: 8. CDR3 length: 16 residues. DNA for the CDR3: TGTGCCAGCAGCGTATCGACAGGGGAAGGCGATGAAAAACTGTTTTTT. Translated: CASSVSTGEGDEKLFF. The entire variable domain, with the rest obtained from reference TRBV9 and TRBJ1-4, is as follows: DSGVTQTPKHLITATGQRVTLRCSPRSGDLSVYWYQQSLDQGLQFLIQYYNGEERAKGNILERFSAQQFPDLHSELNLSSLELGDSALYFCASSVSTGEGDEKLFFGSGTQLSVL.

CDR3 residues: CASSPRQGANVEAFF. In DNA form, the CDR3 reads TGTGCCAGCAGCCCCCGACAGGGGGCAAATGTTGAAGCTTTCTTT. The chain couples TRBV9 to TRBJ1-1; 10 bases are a match to TRBD1. The CDR3 runs to 15 residues. CDR1 is SGDLS, CDR2 YYNGEE, per germline. The V and J ends lost 4 bases and 7 bases, in that order; junction bases with no gene match: 10.

The chain links TRBV6-1 to TRBJ2-3, with 13 bases identical to TRBD2. The V gene end was trimmed by 4 bases and the J gene end by 2 bases; junction bases not matched to a gene: 3. CDR1 is MNHNS, CDR2 SASEGT, per germline. The CDR3 totals 16 residues. CDR3 sequence: CASSATSGGFTDTQYF. The CDR3 DNA follows: TGTGCCAGCAGTGCGACTAGCGGGGGGTTCACAGATACGCAGTATTTT.

The chain uses TRBV7-6 and TRBJ2-2; 9 nucleotides align to TRBD1. Germline V gives CDR1 SGHVS, CDR2 FNYEAQ. V lost 5 bases and J lost 4; bases outside the gene matches: 5. The CDR3 runs to 15 residues. CDR3 DNA sequence: TGTGCCAGCAGCCTTGGACAGGGGAGCACCGGGGAGCTGTTTTTT. Its protein product is CASSLGQGSTGELFF.